This TCR beta chain was identified in a study of cytomegalovirus exposure and HLA in healthy donors. With regard to this clone: What it binds is unknown.

Primers: 60 Vbeta forward and 13 Jbeta reverse. Repertoires were generated with immunoSEQ multiplex PCR, while TCRdb's copy carries only in-frame clones and drops some. The data show 30,000 to 50,000 clones, 68% seen once. CDR3 size: 13 residues. Trimming pared 8 bases from V and 8 bases from J, leaving 16 bases between. Germline V gene lookup returns CDR1 MNHNY and CDR2 SVGAGI (reference sequence). Findings of the study overall: In a later analysis, at a false discovery rate of 0.05, over 15,000 TCR beta sequences were associated with HLA alleles.

The sample comprised PBMCs. The V and J genes are TRBV6-6 and TRBJ1-5, with D possibly matching TRBD1 (6 bases). This receptor was taken from a man aged 35 to 55 in good health and CMV-seronegative. Written as DNA, the CDR3 is TGTGCCAGCGGACCCGGGGGGCAGGAGCCCCAGCATTTT. It yields the protein CASGPGGQEPQHF.